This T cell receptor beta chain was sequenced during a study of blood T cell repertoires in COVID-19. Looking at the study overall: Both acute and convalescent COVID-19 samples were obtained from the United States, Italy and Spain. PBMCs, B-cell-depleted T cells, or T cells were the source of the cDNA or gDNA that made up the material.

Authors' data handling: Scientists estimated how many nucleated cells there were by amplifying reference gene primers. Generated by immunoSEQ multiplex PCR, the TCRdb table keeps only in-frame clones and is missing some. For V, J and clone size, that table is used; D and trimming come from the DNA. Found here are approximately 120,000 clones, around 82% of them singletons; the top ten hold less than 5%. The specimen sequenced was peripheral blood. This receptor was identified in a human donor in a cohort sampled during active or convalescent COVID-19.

DNA of the CDR3: TGTGCCAGCTCACCACCGACAGCCCGCGGCACTGAAGCTTTCTTT. Its protein product is CASSPPTARGTEAFF. The chain couples TRBV18 to TRBJ1-1; tentative D call: TRBD1 (5 bases). The V end lost 0 bases, the J end lost 4 bases, and 12 bases lay between the germline ends. The CDR3 loop spans 15 amino acids. Looked up from germline, CDR1 is KGHSH and CDR2 is LQKENI. Using reference TRBV18 and TRBJ1-1 for the parts outside the CDR3, the full variable domain is NAGVMQNPRHLVRRRGQEARLRCSPMKGHSHVYWYRQLPEEGLKFMVYLQKENIIDESGMPKERFSAEFPKEGPSILRIQQVVRGDSAAYFCASSPPTARGTEAFFGQGTRLTVV.